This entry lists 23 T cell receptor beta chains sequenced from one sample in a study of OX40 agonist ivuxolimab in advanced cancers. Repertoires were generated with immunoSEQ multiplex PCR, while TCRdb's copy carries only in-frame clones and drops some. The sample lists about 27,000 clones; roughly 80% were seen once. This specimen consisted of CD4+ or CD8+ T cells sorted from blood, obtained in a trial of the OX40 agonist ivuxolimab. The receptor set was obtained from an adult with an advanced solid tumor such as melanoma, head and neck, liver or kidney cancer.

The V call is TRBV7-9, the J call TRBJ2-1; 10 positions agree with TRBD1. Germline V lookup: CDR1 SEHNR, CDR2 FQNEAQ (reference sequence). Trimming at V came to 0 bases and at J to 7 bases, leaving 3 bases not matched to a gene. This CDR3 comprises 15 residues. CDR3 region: CASSLAGQGRNEQFF. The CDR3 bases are TGTGCCAGCAGCTTAGCGGGACAGGGGAGGAATGAGCAGTTCTTC.

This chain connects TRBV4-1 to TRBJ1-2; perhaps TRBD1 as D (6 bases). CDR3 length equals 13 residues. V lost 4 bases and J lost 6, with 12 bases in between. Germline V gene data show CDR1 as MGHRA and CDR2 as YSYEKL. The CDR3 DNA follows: TGCGCCAGCAGCCGAGCAGGGGAGAATGGCTACACCTTC. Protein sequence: CASSRAGENGYTF.

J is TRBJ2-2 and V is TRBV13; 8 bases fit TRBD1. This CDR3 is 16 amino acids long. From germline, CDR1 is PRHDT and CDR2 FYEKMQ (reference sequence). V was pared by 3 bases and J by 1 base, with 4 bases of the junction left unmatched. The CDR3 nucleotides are TGTGCCAGCAGCTTCAGGGGGCGGGTGAACACCGGGGAGCTGTTTTTT. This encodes CASSFRGRVNTGELFF.

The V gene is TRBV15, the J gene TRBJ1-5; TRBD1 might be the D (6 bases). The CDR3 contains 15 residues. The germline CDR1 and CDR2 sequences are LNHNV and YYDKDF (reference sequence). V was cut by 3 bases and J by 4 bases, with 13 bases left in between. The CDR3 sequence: CATSRLDRPNQPQHF. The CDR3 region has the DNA TGTGCCACCAGCAGGCTGGACAGACCTAATCAGCCCCAGCATTTT.

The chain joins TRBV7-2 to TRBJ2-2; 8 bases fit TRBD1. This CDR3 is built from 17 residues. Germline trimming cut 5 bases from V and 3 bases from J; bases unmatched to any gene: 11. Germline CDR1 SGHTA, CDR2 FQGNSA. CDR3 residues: CASSRGRDRTYTGELFF. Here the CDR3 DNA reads TGTGCCAGCAGCAGAGGAAGGGACAGGACCTACACCGGGGAGCTGTTTTTT.

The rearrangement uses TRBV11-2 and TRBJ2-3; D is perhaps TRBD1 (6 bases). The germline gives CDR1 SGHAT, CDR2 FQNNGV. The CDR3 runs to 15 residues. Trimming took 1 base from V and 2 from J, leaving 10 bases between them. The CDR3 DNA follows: TGTGCCAGCAGCTTAGGCAGGGGACACACAGATACGCAGTATTTT. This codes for CASSLGRGHTDTQYF.

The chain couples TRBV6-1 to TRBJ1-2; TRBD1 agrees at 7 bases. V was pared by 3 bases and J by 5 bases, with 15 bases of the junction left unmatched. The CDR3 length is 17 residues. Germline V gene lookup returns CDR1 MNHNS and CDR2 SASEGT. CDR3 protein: CASSDGLPGTAPYGYTF. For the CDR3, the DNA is TGTGCCAGCAGTGATGGTTTGCCGGGGACAGCTCCTTATGGCTACACCTTC.

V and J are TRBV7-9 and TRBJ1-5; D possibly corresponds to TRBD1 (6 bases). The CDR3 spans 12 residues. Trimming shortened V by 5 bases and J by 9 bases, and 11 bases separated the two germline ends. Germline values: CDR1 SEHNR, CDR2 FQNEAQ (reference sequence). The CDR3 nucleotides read TGTGCCAGCAGCCTAGGGGGTCGGCCCCAGCATTTT. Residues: CASSLGGRPQHF.

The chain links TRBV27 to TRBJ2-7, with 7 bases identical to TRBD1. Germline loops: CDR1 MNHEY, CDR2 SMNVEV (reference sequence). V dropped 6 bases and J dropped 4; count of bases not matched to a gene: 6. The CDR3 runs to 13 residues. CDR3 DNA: TGTGCCAGCAGAAGACAGGGTTCTTACGAGCAGTACTTC. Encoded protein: CASRRQGSYEQYF.

The CDR3 here is CASSYALQSGYGYTF. The CDR3 nucleotides read TGTGCCAGCAGTTACGCCCTACAGAGCGGGTATGGCTACACCTTC. This chain joins TRBV6-5 and TRBJ1-2; D is undetermined. V lost 2 bases to trimming and J lost 5 bases, with 15 bases between them. Germline V CDR1 and CDR2: MNHEY, SVGAGI. The CDR3 extends over 15 amino acids.

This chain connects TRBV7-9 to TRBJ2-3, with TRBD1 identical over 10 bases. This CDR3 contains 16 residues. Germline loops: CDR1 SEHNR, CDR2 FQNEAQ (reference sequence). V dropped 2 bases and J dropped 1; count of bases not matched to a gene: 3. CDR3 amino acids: CASSLRDRGGTDTQYF. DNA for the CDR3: TGTGCCAGCAGCTTACGGGACAGGGGAGGCACAGATACGCAGTATTTT.

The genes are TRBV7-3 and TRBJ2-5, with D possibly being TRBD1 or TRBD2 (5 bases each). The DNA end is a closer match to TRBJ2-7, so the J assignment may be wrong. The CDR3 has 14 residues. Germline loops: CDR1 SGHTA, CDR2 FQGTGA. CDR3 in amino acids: CASSLTGDDYEQYF. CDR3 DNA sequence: TGTGCCAGCAGCTTAACAGGGGACGACTACGAGCAGTACTTC.

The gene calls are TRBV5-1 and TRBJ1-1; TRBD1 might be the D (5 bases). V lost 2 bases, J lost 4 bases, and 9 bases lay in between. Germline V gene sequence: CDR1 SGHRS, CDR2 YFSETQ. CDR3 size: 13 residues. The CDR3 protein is CASSFSGITEAFF. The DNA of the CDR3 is TGCGCCAGCAGCTTTTCAGGGATCACTGAAGCTTTCTTT.

CDR3 sequence (DNA): TGTGCCAGCAGTTGGATCTACGAGCAGTACTTC. It specifies CASSWIYEQYF. This chain uses TRBV5-8 with TRBJ2-7; D unclear. This CDR3 spans 11 amino acids. Between the trimmed V and J ends, which lost 5 bases and 3 bases, there was a span of 6 bases. Germline CDR1 and CDR2: SGHTS and YDEGEE.

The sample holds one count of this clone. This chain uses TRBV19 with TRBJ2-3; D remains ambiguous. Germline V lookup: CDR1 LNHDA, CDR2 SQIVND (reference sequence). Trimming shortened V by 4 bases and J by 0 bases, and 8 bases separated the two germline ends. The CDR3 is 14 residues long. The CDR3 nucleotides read TGTGCCAGTAGTAACCCATCTAGCACAGATACGCAGTATTTT. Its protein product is CASSNPSSTDTQYF. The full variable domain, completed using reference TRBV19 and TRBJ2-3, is DGGITQSPKYLFRKEGQNVTLSCEQNLNHDAMYWYRQDPGQGLRLIYYSQIVNDFQKGDIAEGYSVSREKKESFPLTVTSAQKNPTAFYLCASSNPSSTDTQYFGPGTRLTVL.

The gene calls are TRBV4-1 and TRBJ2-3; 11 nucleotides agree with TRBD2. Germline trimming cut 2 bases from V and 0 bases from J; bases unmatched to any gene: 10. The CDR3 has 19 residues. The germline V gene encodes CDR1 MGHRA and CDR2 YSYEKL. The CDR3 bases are TGCGCCAGCAGCCAAACGTCTAGCGGGGGGCCAGTAAGCACAGATACGCAGTATTTT. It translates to CASSQTSSGGPVSTDTQYF.

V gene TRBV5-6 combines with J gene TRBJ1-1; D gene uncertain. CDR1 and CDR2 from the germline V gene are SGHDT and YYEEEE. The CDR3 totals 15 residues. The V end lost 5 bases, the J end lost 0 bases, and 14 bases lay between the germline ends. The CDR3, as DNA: TGTGCCAGCAGGCCTCACGGGGAGATGAACACTGAAGCTTTCTTT. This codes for CASRPHGEMNTEAFF.

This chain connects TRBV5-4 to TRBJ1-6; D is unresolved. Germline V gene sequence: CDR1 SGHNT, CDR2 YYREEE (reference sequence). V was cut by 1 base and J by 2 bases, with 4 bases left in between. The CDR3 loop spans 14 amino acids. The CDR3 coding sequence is TGTGCCAGCAGCTTGCAAGCCTATAATTCACCCCTCCACTTT. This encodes CASSLQAYNSPLHF. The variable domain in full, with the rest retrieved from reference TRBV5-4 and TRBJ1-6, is ETGVTQSPTHLIKTRGQQVTLRCSSQSGHNTVSWYQQALGQGPQFIFQYYREEENGRGNFPPRFSGLQFPNYSSELNVNALELDDSALYLCASSLQAYNSPLHFGNGTRLTVT.

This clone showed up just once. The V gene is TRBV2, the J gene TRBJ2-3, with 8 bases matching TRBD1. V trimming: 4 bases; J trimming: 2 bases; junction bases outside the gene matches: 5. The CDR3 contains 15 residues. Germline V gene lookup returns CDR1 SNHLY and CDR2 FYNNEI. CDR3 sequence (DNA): TGTGCCAGCAGTGCGGGCAGGGGGCACACAGATACGCAGTATTTT. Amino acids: CASSAGRGHTDTQYF.

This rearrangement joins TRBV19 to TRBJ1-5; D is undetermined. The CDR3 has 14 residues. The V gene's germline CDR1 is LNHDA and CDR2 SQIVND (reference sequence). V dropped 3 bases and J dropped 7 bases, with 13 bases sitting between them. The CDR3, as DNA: TGTGCCAGTAGTATCGGTAACGCGGGGCAGCCCCAGCATTTT. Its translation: CASSIGNAGQPQHF.

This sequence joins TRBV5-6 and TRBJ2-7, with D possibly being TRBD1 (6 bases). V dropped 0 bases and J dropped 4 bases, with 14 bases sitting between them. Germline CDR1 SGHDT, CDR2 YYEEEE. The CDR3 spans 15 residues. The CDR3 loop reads CASSLGPGVGYEQYF. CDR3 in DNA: TGTGCCAGCAGCTTGGGCCCAGGGGTAGGTTACGAGCAGTACTTC.

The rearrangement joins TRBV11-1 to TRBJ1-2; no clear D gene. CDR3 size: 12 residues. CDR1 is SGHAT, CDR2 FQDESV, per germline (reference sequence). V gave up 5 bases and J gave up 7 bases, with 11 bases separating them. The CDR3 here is CASSHAGSGYTF. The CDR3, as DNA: TGTGCCAGCAGCCACGCGGGAAGTGGCTACACCTTC.

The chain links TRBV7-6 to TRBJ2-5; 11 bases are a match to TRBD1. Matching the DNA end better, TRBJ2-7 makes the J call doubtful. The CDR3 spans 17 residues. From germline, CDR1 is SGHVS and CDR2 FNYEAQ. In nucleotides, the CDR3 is TGTGCCAGCAGCTCCGGGACAGGGGGTAGGGATACCTACGAGCAGTACTTC. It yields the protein CASSSGTGGRDTYEQYF.